The T cell receptor beta chain under discussion was sequenced for a study of blood T cell repertoires in COVID-19 (dated by TCRdb to the early 2020s). A note on the overall study: Samples from collaborators originated in the United States, Italy and Spain and spanned both the acute and convalescent phases of COVID-19. The dataset comprised deeply sampled blood TCRbeta repertoires from subjects exposed to, actively infected with, or recovered from COVID-19. The samples were drawn from two sources: the first 160 participants of the ongoing ImmuneRACE study, and 1,000 to 1,500 subjects contributed by 6 global collaborators. The repertoires were made available in a free public database intended to serve as a resource for research on the immune response to SARS-CoV-2. The prospective study material was composed of cDNA or gDNA derived from T cells, B-cell-depleted T cells, or PBMCs. Sample metadata almost always included a de-identified subject ID, COVID-19 status, age in years and sex. Where available, HLA class I and class II types were obtained from metadata supplied by the sample provider rather than from assay-based typing. General conclusions and limits of the study: Clinical and demographic metadata were provided uncurated, with the amount varying by source and participant.

One collaborating source in Seattle enrolled patients during active infection and followed them longitudinally through the course of disease. Collaborating institutions collected whole blood in K2EDTA tubes following their own protocols. For TCRbeta analysis, collaborators shipped samples in one of three forms: frozen whole blood, isolated PBMCs, or DNA extracted from either of those sample types. TCRbeta CDR3 regions were amplified from genomic DNA using the immunoSEQ Assay, a bias-controlled multiplex PCR. The study's processing was this. The number of nucleated cells in each sample was estimated by amplification of reference gene primers within the assay. Sequence reads were collapsed and filtered to measure the absolute abundance of every unique TCRbeta CDR3 rearrangement. Productive Simpson clonality was computed per sample as the square root of Simpson's diversity index over productive rearrangements. The source is immuneACCESS, and TCRdb retained only in-frame sequences with V and J called. Part of the clones is not carried over; for the studies checked, unresolved V genes explain less than half of this, and the remainder is unexplained. That table supplies the V and J calls and clone size; D and trimming were determined from the DNA. The sample table holds over 70,000 clones, of which 70% to 90% were seen once. The ten largest make up around 9.9% of the sample.

This clone was picked up a small number of times. The antigen it binds to is not known. No qualities accompany the bases; no much larger clone lies one base away. For this chain, trimming is 4 bases at the V end and 0 bases at the J end, and the number of junction bases without a gene match is 9. The germline V gene (reference sequence) gives CDR1 as SGHNT and CDR2 as YYREEE. The CDR3 has 18 amino acids, counting the end cysteine and phenylalanine. Of all the DNA, just the CDR3 is kept, 54 bases in frame from base 1. The sequenced sample was peripheral blood. This sequence was found in a man in his sixties with COVID-19, enrolled during active disease. The chain is made from TRBV5-4 and TRBJ2-2, and TRBD2 matches 10 of the central bases. The DNA sequence is as follows: TGTGCCAGCAGCAGCGGACAGGGACTAGCGTCGAACACCGGGGAGCTGTTTTTT. This sequence encodes CASSSGQGLASNTGELFF.